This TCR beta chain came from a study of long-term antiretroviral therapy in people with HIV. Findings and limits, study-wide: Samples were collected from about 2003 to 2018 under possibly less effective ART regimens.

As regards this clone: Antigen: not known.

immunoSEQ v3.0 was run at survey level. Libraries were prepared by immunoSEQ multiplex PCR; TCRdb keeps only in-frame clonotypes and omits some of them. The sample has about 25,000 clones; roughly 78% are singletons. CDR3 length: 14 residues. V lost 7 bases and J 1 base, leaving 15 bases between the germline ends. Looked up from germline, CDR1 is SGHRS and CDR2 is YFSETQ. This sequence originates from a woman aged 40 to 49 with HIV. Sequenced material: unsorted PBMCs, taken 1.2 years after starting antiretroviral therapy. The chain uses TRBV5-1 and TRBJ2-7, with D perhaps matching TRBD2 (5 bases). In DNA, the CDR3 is TGCGCCAGCTCCGGGATAGCGACTTCCTACGAGCAGTACTTC. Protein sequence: CASSGIATSYEQYF.